The 7 T cell receptor beta chains in this list originate from one sample, sequenced in a study of low-dose radiotherapy and immunotherapy resistance in tumors. Primers targeting TRAV and TRBV primed first-strand cDNA, covering alpha and beta chains. TCR amplification used 20 to 25 PCR cycles, a constant-region primer and a V-primer adapter. TCRdb recomputed calls from the reads with MiXCR, one row per CDR3 protein. The sample has around 17,000 distinct CDR3 sequences, 70% to 80% seen once. These receptors were obtained from a human donor with advanced metastatic prostate, ovarian, gallbladder or colorectal cancer (not recorded which). This table probably holds off-target reads from a library built for another chain.

This CDR3 reads CASSPPASGDEQYF. As DNA, the CDR3 is TGTGCCAGCTCACCACCGGCTAGCGGGGACGAGCAGTACTTC. J is TRBJ2-7 and V is TRBV18, with 9 bases matching TRBD2. This CDR3 has 14 residues. J was trimmed by 5 bases and V by 0 bases; bases with no gene match: 2. CDR1 is KGHSH and CDR2 is LQKENI in the germline V gene.

This clonotype has just a few counts. J is TRBJ2-5 and V is TRBV5-1; the match to TRBD1 covers 7 bases. CDR1 and CDR2 from the germline V gene are SGHRS and YFSETQ. V was pared by 4 bases and J by 2 bases, with 5 bases of the junction left unmatched. The CDR3 has 14 residues. The CDR3 nucleotides are TGCGCCAGCAGCCAGGGACAGTTACAAGAGACCCAGTACTTC. It is translated as CASSQGQLQETQYF.

The chain has TRBV3-1 and TRBJ2-7; 8 positions agree with TRBD2. The CDR3 contains 16 residues. Looked up from germline, CDR1 is LGHDT and CDR2 is YNNKEL (reference sequence). V lost 2 bases, J lost 3 bases, and 9 bases stayed unmatched. CDR3 in DNA: TGTGCCAGCAGCCAATCTCGCGGGGGGAATAACTACGAGCAGTACTTC. It yields the protein CASSQSRGGNNYEQYF.

A few counts support this clonotype. The chain recombines TRBV27 with TRBJ2-1, with 12 bases matching TRBD2. The CDR3 runs to 19 residues. Germline CDR1 reads MNHEY; CDR2 reads SMNVEV (reference sequence). V shed 6 bases, J shed 5 bases, and the junction held 17 bases outside the gene matches. The CDR3 here is CASSRRASGGAGIDNEQFF. CDR3 coding DNA: TGTGCCAGCAGCCGTCGTGCTAGCGGGGGGGCCGGGATAGACAATGAGCAGTTCTTC.

The chain employs TRBV20-1 and TRBJ1-4, with no clear D. This CDR3 contains 13 residues. Germline V gene data show CDR1 as DFQATT and CDR2 as SNEGSKA (reference sequence). The V gene lost 6 bases and the J gene lost 8 bases, with 16 bases spanning the gap. This CDR3 is CSARRPPGEKLFF. Written as DNA, the CDR3 is TGCAGTGCGAGAAGGCCACCGGGAGAAAAACTGTTTTTT.

In its sample, this clonotype was seen once. This rearrangement joins TRBV2 to TRBJ2-7; a weak D match, TRBD2 (6 bases). Trimming removed 4 bases at V and 4 bases at J, with 14 bases between. The germline gives CDR1 SNHLY, CDR2 FYNNEI. The CDR3 extends over 14 amino acids. Written as DNA, the CDR3 is TGTGCCAGCAGTGCAGGGAGGCGGACTTACGAGCAGTACTTC. This encodes CASSAGRRTYEQYF.

This clonotype was found a few times. The chain recombines TRBV9 with TRBJ2-2; TRBD2 aligns across 11 bases. CDR3 length: 16 amino acids. Germline V gene lookup returns CDR1 SGDLS and CDR2 YYNGEE. With V trimmed by 3 bases and J by 2 bases, 3 bases remained unmatched. This CDR3 is CASSGGTSGNTGELFF. The CDR3 DNA follows: TGTGCCAGCAGCGGGGGGACTAGCGGAAACACCGGGGAGCTGTTTTTT.